This T cell receptor (beta chain) was sequenced in a study of shared T cell receptors in the human thymus. The CDR3 sequence is 18 residues long. V was clipped by 0 bases and J by 0 bases, with 16 bases between them. Looked up from germline, CDR1 is SGHRS and CDR2 is YFSETQ. Here immunoSEQ multiplex PCR was the method, and the copy in TCRdb shows in-frame clones only, minus some. The sample includes 550,000 to 800,000 clones, 80% to 90% of them seen just once. The sample was also linked to a second study, of human thymus T cells. That study reports: Corrective cardiac operations yielded the resected thymus tissue. Repertoires sampled from thymus and blood appeared biased in V and J gene usage.

The chain is built from TRBV5-1 and TRBJ1-3; weak D call: TRBD1 (6 bases). The sequence derives from a girl under three years old with a congenital heart defect. Sequenced sample: thymocytes. The CDR3 nucleotides read TGCGCCAGCAGCTTGGGGGAGACAGGCCACCACTCTGGAAACACCATATATTTT. This codes for CASSLGETGHHSGNTIYF.